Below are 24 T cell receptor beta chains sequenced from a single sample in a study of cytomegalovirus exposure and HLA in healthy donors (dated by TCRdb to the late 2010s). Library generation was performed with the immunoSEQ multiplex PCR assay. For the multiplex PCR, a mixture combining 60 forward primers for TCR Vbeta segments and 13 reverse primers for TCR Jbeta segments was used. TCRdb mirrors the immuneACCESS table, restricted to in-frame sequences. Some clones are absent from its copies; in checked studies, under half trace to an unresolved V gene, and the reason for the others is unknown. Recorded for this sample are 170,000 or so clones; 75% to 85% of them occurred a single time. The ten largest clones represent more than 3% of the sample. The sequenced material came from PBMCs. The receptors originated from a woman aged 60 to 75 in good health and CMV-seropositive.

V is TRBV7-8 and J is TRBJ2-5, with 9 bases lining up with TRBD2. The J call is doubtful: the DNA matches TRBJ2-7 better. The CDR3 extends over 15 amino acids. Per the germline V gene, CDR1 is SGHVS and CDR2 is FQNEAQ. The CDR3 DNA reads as TGTGCCAGCACCCTCGCTAGCGGGACTCTCTACGAGCAGTACTTC. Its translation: CASTLASGTLYEQYF.

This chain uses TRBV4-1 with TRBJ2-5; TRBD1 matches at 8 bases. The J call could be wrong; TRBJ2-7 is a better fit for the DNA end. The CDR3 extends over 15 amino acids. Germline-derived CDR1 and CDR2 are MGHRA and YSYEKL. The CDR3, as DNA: TGCGCCAGCAGCCAACGGACAGGGCCTTCCTACGAGCAGTACTTC. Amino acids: CASSQRTGPSYEQYF.

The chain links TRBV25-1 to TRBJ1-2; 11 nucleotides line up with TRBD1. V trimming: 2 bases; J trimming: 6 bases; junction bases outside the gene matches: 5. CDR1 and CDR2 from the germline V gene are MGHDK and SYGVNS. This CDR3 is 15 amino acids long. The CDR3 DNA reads TGTGCCAGCAGTGAAGGGGGACAGGGGGGGGATGGCTACACCTTC. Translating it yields CASSEGGQGGDGYTF.

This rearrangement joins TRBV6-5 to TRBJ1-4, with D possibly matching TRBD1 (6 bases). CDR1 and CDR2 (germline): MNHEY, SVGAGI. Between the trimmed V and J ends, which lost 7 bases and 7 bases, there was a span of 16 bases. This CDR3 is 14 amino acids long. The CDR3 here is CASKTRGGFEKLFF. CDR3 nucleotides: TGTGCCAGCAAGACAAGGGGGGGGTTTGAAAAACTGTTTTTT.

The CDR3 loop reads CASSSVNTGELFF. CDR3 bases: TGTGCCAGCAGCTCCGTGAACACCGGGGAGCTGTTTTTT. This sequence joins TRBV7-8 and TRBJ2-2; D remains ambiguous. The CDR3 consists of 13 residues. Germline CDR1 reads SGHVS; CDR2 reads FQNEAQ. Trimming removed 4 bases at V and 1 base at J, with 4 bases between.

The CDR3 bases are TGTGCCAGCGGAGAACGGGGGGGGCCTTCCGGGGAGCTGTTTTTT. It yields the protein CASGERGGPSGELFF. The chain carries TRBV6-1 and TRBJ2-2; 8 bases agree with TRBD2. V was clipped by 8 bases and J by 6 bases; unmatched bases: 11. This CDR3 is 15 amino acids long. CDR1 is MNHNS and CDR2 is SASEGT in the germline V gene.

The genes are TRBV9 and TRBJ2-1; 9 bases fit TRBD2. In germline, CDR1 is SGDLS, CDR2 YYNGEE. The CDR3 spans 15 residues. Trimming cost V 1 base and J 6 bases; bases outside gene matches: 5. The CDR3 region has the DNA TGTGCCAGCAGCGTAATCGGCGGGAGGGCCAATGAGCAGTTCTTC. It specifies CASSVIGGRANEQFF.

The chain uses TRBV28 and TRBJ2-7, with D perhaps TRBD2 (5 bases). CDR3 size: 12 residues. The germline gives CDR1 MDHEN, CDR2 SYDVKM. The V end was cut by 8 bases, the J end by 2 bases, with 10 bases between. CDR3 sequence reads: CASGGPTYEQYF. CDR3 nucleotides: TGTGCCAGCGGAGGACCGACCTACGAGCAGTACTTC.

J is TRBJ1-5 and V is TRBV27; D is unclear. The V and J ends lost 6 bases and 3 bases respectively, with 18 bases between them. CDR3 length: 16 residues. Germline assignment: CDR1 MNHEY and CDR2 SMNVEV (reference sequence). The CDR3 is CASSSNDTPFNQPQHF. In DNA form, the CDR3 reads TGTGCCAGCAGCTCAAACGACACCCCTTTCAATCAGCCCCAGCATTTT.

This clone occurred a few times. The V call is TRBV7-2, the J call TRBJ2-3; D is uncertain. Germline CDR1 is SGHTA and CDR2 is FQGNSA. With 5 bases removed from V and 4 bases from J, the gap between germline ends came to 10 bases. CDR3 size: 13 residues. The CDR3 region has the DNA TGTGCCAGCAGCCAAACCCCGGCAGATACGCAGTATTTT. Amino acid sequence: CASSQTPADTQYF.

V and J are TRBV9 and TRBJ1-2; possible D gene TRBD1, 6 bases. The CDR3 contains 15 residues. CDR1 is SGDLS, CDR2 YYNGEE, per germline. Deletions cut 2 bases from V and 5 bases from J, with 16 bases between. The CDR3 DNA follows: TGTGCCAGCAGCGTGCTCGGGACACTGACGTATGGCTACACCTTC. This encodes CASSVLGTLTYGYTF.

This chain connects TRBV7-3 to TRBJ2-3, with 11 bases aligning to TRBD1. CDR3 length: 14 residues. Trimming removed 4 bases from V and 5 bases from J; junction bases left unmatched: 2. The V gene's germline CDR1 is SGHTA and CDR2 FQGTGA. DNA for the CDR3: TGTGCCAGCAGCTACGGGACAGGGGGAGATACGCAGTATTTT. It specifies CASSYGTGGDTQYF.

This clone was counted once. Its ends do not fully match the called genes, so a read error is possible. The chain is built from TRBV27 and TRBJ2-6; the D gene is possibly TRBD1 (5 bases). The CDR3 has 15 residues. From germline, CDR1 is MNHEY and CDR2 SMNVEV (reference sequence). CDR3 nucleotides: TGTACCAGCAGAGCCCAGGGCTCTGGGGCCAACGTCCTGACTTTC. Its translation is CTSRAQGSGANVLTF.

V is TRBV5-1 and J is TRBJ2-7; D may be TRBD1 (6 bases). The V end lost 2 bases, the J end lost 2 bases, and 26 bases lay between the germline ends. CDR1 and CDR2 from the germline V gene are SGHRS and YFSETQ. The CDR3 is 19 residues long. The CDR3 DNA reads TGCGCCAGCAGCTTCCTCGGGGTAGCCCTGATGGGACAAACCTACGAGCAGTACTTC. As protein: CASSFLGVALMGQTYEQYF.

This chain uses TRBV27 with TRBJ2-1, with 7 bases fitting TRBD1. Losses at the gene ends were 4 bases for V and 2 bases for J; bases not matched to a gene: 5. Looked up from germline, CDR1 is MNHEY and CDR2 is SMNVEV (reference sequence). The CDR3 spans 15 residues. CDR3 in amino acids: CASSSGTAPYNEQFF. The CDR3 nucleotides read TGTGCCAGCAGTTCCGGGACAGCTCCCTACAATGAGCAGTTCTTC.

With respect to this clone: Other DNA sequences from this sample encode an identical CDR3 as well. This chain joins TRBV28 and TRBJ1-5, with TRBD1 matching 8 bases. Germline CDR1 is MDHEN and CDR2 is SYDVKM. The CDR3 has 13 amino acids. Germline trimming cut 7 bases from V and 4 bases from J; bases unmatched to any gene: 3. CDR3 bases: TGTGCCAGCATCACAGGGGGGAATCAGCCCCAGCATTTT. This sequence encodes CASITGGNQPQHF.

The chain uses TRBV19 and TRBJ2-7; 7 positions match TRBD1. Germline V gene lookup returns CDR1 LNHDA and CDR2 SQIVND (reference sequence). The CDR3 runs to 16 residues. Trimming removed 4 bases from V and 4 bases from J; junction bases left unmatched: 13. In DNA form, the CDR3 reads TGTGCCAGTAGTAAGGGGGCAGGGCTTTCTGGATACGAGCAGTACTTC. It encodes CASSKGAGLSGYEQYF.

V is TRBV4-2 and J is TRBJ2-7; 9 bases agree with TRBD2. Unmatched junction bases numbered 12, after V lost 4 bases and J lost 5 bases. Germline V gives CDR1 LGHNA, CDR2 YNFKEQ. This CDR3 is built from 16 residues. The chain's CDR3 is CASSPSTGGGADEQYF. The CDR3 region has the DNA TGTGCCAGCAGCCCATCAACGGGCGGGGGGGCTGACGAGCAGTACTTC.

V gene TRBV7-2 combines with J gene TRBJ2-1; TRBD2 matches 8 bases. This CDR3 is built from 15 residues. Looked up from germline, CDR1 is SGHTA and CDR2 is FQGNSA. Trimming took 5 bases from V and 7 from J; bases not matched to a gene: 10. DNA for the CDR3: TGTGCCAGCAGCCCCCCAGGACTAGCCATAAATGAGCAGTTCTTC. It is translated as CASSPPGLAINEQFF.

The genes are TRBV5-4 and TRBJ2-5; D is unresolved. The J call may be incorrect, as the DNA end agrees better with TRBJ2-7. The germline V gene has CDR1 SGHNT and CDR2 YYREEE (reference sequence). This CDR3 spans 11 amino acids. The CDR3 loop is CASSLMGEQYF. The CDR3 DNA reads TGTGCCAGCAGCTTGATGGGCGAGCAGTACTTC.

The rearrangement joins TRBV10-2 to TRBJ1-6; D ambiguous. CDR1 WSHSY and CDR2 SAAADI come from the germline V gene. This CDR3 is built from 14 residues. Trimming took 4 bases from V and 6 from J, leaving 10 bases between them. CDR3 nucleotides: TGCGCCAGCAGTGGTCGTCTTATTAATTCACCCCTCCACTTT. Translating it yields CASSGRLINSPLHF.

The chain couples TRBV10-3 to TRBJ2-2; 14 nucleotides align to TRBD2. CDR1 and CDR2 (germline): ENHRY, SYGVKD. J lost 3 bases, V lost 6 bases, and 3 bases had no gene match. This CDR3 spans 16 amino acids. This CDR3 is CAISLTSGRDTGELFF. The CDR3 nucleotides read TGTGCCATCAGCCTGACTAGCGGGAGGGACACCGGGGAGCTGTTTTTT.

CDR3 bases: TGTGCCAGCAGTTTCCAACCAGCTAACTATGGCTACACCTTC. Amino acids: CASSFQPANYGYTF. J is TRBJ1-2 and V is TRBV28, with D hard to call. Germline V CDR1 and CDR2: MDHEN, SYDVKM. The CDR3 is 14 amino acids. Trimming cost V 3 bases and J 0 bases, with 8 bases left between them.

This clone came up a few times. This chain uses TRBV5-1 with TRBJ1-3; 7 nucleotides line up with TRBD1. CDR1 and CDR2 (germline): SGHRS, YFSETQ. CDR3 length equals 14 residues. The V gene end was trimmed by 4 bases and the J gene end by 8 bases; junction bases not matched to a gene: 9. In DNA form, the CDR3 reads TGCGCCAGCAGCGCAACAGGGGTCAGAGACACCATATATTTT. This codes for CASSATGVRDTIYF.